A single sample is the source of the 30 T cell receptor beta chains below, sequenced in a study of radiation and T cells in renal cell carcinoma. As for time point: baseline pretreatment blood. Described treatment: 15 Gy SBRT to primary tumor, nephrectomy 4 weeks later. Some clones are missing from TCRdb's copy, which holds only in-frame ones; the method was immunoSEQ multiplex PCR. This table holds 130,000 to 150,000 clones, 70% to 90% found once. Here the sequenced sample was blood, taken from a patient whose treatment included radiotherapy and nephrectomy. The receptor set was obtained from a woman aged 45-65 years with renal cell carcinoma.

The chain links TRBV13 to TRBJ1-3, with D possibly being TRBD1 (6 bases). The CDR3 consists of 16 residues. Trimming removed 5 bases at V and 0 bases at J, with 14 bases between. Germline CDR1 and CDR2: PRHDT and FYEKMQ (reference sequence). The CDR3 DNA reads as TGTGCCAGCAGCGCATACAGGGATAGCTCTGGAAACACCATATATTTT. Translated: CASSAYRDSSGNTIYF.

The J gene is TRBJ2-7, the V gene TRBV6-4; D possibly corresponds to TRBD1 (6 bases). The ends were cut back, 5 bases at V and 3 bases at J, with 11 bases in the middle. Looked up from germline, CDR1 is MRHNA and CDR2 is SNTAGT. The CDR3 covers 13 residues. The CDR3 DNA reads as TGTGCCAGCAGTCTTGAGACAGGCTACGAGCAGTACTTC. Amino acids: CASSLETGYEQYF.

The J gene is TRBJ2-2, the V gene TRBV6-1; unclear D gene. There are 15 residues in the CDR3. With 6 bases removed from V and 1 base from J, the gap between germline ends came to 12 bases. Germline V gene lookup returns CDR1 MNHNS and CDR2 SASEGT. This CDR3 reads CASRVDGLNTGELFF. For the CDR3, the DNA is TGTGCCAGCAGGGTGGATGGGCTGAACACCGGGGAGCTGTTTTTT.

The V gene is TRBV19, the J gene TRBJ2-3; D may be TRBD2 (6 bases). This CDR3 has 16 residues. The V and J ends lost 5 bases and 2 bases respectively, with 17 bases between them. Germline V gene data show CDR1 as LNHDA and CDR2 as SQIVND (reference sequence). The CDR3, as DNA: TGTGCCAGTAGTCCCCTGACCGCGGGGTCCACAGATACGCAGTATTTT. Translated, it gives CASSPLTAGSTDTQYF.

V gene TRBV6-6 combines with J gene TRBJ2-7; D perhaps matches TRBD1 (5 bases). The ends were cut back, 2 bases at V and 0 bases at J, with 14 bases in the middle. The CDR3 spans 16 residues. In germline, CDR1 is MNHNY, CDR2 SVGAGI (reference sequence). Here the CDR3 reads CASSYPWGRASYEQYF. The CDR3 DNA is TGTGCCAGCAGTTACCCATGGGGCAGGGCCTCCTACGAGCAGTACTTC.

The rearrangement links TRBV4-3 to TRBJ2-7; D possibly corresponds to TRBD2 (6 bases). The CDR3 has 14 residues. CDR1 is LGHNA and CDR2 is YSLEER in the germline V gene. The germline V and J ends were trimmed by 4 bases and 6 bases, with 16 bases remaining between them. The CDR3 DNA reads as TGCGCCAGCAGCCCTGGGGGGTCCCGTTCCGAGCAGTACTTC. This codes for CASSPGGSRSEQYF.

The chain recombines TRBV7-3 with TRBJ1-2; 8 bases line up with TRBD1. The V and J ends lost 3 bases and 7 bases, in that order; junction bases with no gene match: 7. The CDR3 is 14 amino acids. The germline V gene has CDR1 SGHTA and CDR2 FQGTGA. The CDR3 coding sequence is TGTGCCAGCAGCTTTCTAATGGACAGGGTTGGCTACACCTTC. It encodes CASSFLMDRVGYTF.

For this clone: Other DNA sequences within the sample encode an identical CDR3. V is TRBV5-4 and J is TRBJ2-5, with 9 bases identical to TRBD2. This CDR3 spans 14 amino acids. V gave up 4 bases and J gave up 5 bases; unmatched junction bases: 6. From germline, CDR1 is SGHNT and CDR2 YYREEE (reference sequence). As DNA, the CDR3 is TGTGCCAGCAGCCTAGCGGGGCGGCAGGAGACCCAGTACTTC. The encoded protein is CASSLAGRQETQYF.

V is TRBV4-2 and J is TRBJ1-1, with D unclear. Germline V CDR1 and CDR2: LGHNA, YNFKEQ. V lost 1 base to trimming and J lost 5 bases, with 11 bases between them. This CDR3 has 14 amino acids. Here the CDR3 DNA reads TGTGCCAGCAGCCAAGCAGGCAGGTTAACTGAAGCTTTCTTT. Protein product: CASSQAGRLTEAFF.

CDR3 loop: CASSLSGAGGKLFF. The CDR3 bases are TGTGCCAGCAGTTTAAGTGGGGCTGGGGGAAAACTGTTTTTT. J is TRBJ1-4 and V is TRBV27; a weak D match, TRBD1 (5 bases). Between the trimmed V and J ends, which lost 2 bases and 10 bases, there was a span of 14 bases. Looked up from germline, CDR1 is MNHEY and CDR2 is SMNVEV (reference sequence). The CDR3 has 14 amino acids.

The chain's CDR3 is CAISELSTVLAGNNEQFF. In DNA form, the CDR3 reads TGTGCCATCAGTGAGCTATCCACTGTACTAGCGGGGAACAATGAGCAGTTCTTC. This chain joins TRBV10-3 and TRBJ2-1, with 10 positions matching TRBD2. Germline values: CDR1 ENHRY, CDR2 SYGVKD. This CDR3 comprises 18 residues. V dropped 2 bases and J dropped 5; count of bases not matched to a gene: 12.

The chain employs TRBV4-1 and TRBJ2-1; 14 bases align to TRBD2. Germline V CDR1 and CDR2: MGHRA, YSYEKL. The ends lost 4 bases at V and 9 bases at J; junction bases unmatched: 5. The CDR3 covers 15 residues. CDR3 nucleotide sequence: TGCGCCAGCAGCCCGACTAGCGGGGGGGCCAGTGAGCAGTTCTTC. Its translation is CASSPTSGGASEQFF.

The chain has TRBV11-1 and TRBJ1-1; D gene uncertain. CDR3 length: 15 amino acids. V lost 4 bases and J lost 3, with 15 bases in between. Germline CDR1 reads SGHAT; CDR2 reads FQDESV (reference sequence). Here the CDR3 DNA reads TGTGCCAGCAGCTCCCTCCTCGAAGGTCACACTGAAGCTTTCTTT. This sequence encodes CASSSLLEGHTEAFF.

In its sample, this clone ranks as medium-sized. The rearrangement uses TRBV4-3 and TRBJ1-2; D is possibly TRBD1 (5 bases). Germline V gene sequence: CDR1 LGHNA, CDR2 YSLEER. The CDR3 is 15 residues long. V was clipped by 1 base and J by 4 bases, with 13 bases between them. For the CDR3, the DNA is TGCGCCAGCAGCCAAGGTCGGGGGGGAACCTATGGCTACACCTTC. Encoded protein: CASSQGRGGTYGYTF.

J is TRBJ2-7 and V is TRBV30; maybe TRBD1 (5 bases). The germline V gene has CDR1 GTSNPN and CDR2 SVGIG (reference sequence). Trimming shortened V by 2 bases and J by 1 base, and 15 bases separated the two germline ends. This CDR3 contains 15 residues. CDR3 sequence: CAWSKGAAVSYEQYF. In nucleotides, the CDR3 is TGTGCCTGGAGTAAAGGGGCAGCCGTTTCCTACGAGCAGTACTTC.

The genes are TRBV30 and TRBJ1-5, with D possibly TRBD1 on 5 matching bases. With 3 bases removed from V and 4 bases from J, the gap between germline ends came to 16 bases. Germline assignment: CDR1 GTSNPN and CDR2 SVGIG (reference sequence). The CDR3 is 15 residues long. Written as DNA, the CDR3 is TGTGCCTGGAGCCCCCCGGACATCAGTAATCAGCCCCAGCATTTT. Its protein is CAWSPPDISNQPQHF.

This chain links TRBV5-1 with TRBJ1-1, with 9 bases matching TRBD1. The germline gives CDR1 SGHRS, CDR2 YFSETQ. The junction had 6 bases not matched to a gene; V was cut back by 0 bases and J by 12 bases. The CDR3 totals 13 residues. The CDR3 nucleotides are TGCGCCAGCAGCTTGGACAGGGGGCGATCAACTTTCTTT. It encodes CASSLDRGRSTFF.

The chain employs TRBV9 and TRBJ2-7; the D is unclear. This CDR3 has 15 residues. V lost 7 bases and J lost 1, with 18 bases in between. CDR1 and CDR2 from the germline V gene are SGDLS and YYNGEE. The chain's CDR3 is CASAKLDGPSYEQYF. Here the CDR3 DNA reads TGTGCCAGCGCAAAATTGGACGGACCGTCCTACGAGCAGTACTTC.

The chain uses TRBV5-1 and TRBJ2-3; 12 bases are shared with TRBD2. Germline lookup yields CDR1 SGHRS and CDR2 YFSETQ. This CDR3 contains 16 residues. The V gene end was trimmed by 4 bases and the J gene end by 1 base; junction bases not matched to a gene: 4. CDR3 sequence: CASSRRTSGGTDTQYF. CDR3 DNA sequence: TGCGCCAGCAGCCGCCGGACTAGCGGGGGCACAGATACGCAGTATTTT. The full variable domain, its missing parts supplied by reference TRBV5-1 and TRBJ2-3, is KAGVTQTPRYLIKTRGQQVTLSCSPISGHRSVSWYQQTPGQGLQFLFEYFSETQRNKGNFPGRFSGRQFSNSRSEMNVSTLELGDSALYLCASSRRTSGGTDTQYFGPGTRLTVL.

The gene calls are TRBV6-1 and TRBJ1-1; D is unresolved. CDR3 size: 14 residues. V was shortened by 1 base and J by 7 bases, with 13 bases between the two germline ends. The germline V gene encodes CDR1 MNHNS and CDR2 SASEGT. The CDR3 protein is CASSEDEISGEAFF. DNA for the CDR3: TGTGCCAGCAGTGAAGACGAGATTTCGGGTGAAGCTTTCTTT.

Concerning this clone: One junction end disagrees with the germline gene, perhaps due to a read error. The chain couples TRBV10-3 to TRBJ1-1, with a weak D call TRBD1 (6 bases). The CDR3 is made up of 16 amino acids. Germline loops: CDR1 ENHRY, CDR2 SYGVKD. The CDR3 sequence is CASSYQAGVGYTEAFF. CDR3 bases: TGTGCCAGCAGTTATCAAGCAGGGGTCGGGTACACTGAAGCTTTCTTT.

The rearrangement links TRBV5-6 to TRBJ2-2; possible D gene TRBD1, 6 bases. The germline CDR1 and CDR2 sequences are SGHDT and YYEEEE. Trimming removed 4 bases from V and 6 bases from J, with 22 bases in between. The CDR3 runs 17 residues. The CDR3 coding sequence is TGTGCCAGCAGCGCGGTCGAGGGGGTAAGGGATTCCGGGGAGCTGTTTTTT. Amino acid sequence: CASSAVEGVRDSGELFF.

The table lists this clone with a few counts. The chain combines TRBV7-9 with TRBJ1-4; 8 positions agree with TRBD1. The CDR3 has 16 amino acids. V shed 5 bases and J 8 bases; nucleotides not matched to a gene: 13. Germline CDR1 SEHNR, CDR2 FQNEAQ (reference sequence). The CDR3: CASSIKDGQGEEKLFF. The CDR3 nucleotides read TGTGCCAGCAGCATCAAGGATGGACAGGGCGAGGAAAAACTGTTTTTT.

The chain recombines TRBV6-6 with TRBJ1-2, with D possibly TRBD1 on 6 matching bases. The CDR3 has 14 amino acids. Per the germline V gene, CDR1 is MNHNY and CDR2 is SVGAGI (reference sequence). The germline V and J ends were trimmed by 6 bases and 2 bases, with 13 bases remaining between them. The CDR3 bases are TGTGCCAGCAGCGGGGGCAGGGACAACTATGGCTACACCTTC. It is translated as CASSGGRDNYGYTF.

The chain uses TRBV4-3 and TRBJ1-4; TRBD1 agrees at 7 bases. The V and J ends lost 4 bases and 8 bases, in that order; junction bases with no gene match: 13. Per the germline V gene, CDR1 is LGHNA and CDR2 is YSLEER. This CDR3 has 16 amino acids. The CDR3 sequence is CASSLRTGVLGEKLFF. CDR3 in DNA: TGCGCCAGCAGCCTTAGAACAGGGGTTCTCGGGGAAAAACTGTTTTTT.

The chain couples TRBV6-1 to TRBJ1-2; D is ambiguous. The CDR3 contains 14 residues. Trimming pared 5 bases from V and 0 bases from J, leaving 10 bases between. Germline V gene sequence: CDR1 MNHNS, CDR2 SASEGT. Written as DNA, the CDR3 is TGTGCCAGCAGTCCTCGTGGAGCTAACTATGGCTACACCTTC. This codes for CASSPRGANYGYTF.

V is TRBV6-5 and J is TRBJ1-5; possible D gene TRBD1, 5 bases. CDR1 is MNHEY and CDR2 is SVGAGI in the germline V gene. There are 12 residues in the CDR3. Trimming removed 4 bases from V and 5 bases from J, with 6 bases in between. Here the CDR3 reads CASSSGYQPQHF. The CDR3 bases are TGTGCCAGCAGTTCAGGGTATCAGCCCCAGCATTTT.

This clone was recorded once. The chain uses TRBV25-1 and TRBJ1-4; D is undetermined. The germline V gene encodes CDR1 MGHDK and CDR2 SYGVNS. The CDR3 is 12 amino acids. V was cut by 6 bases and J by 6 bases, with 8 bases left in between. Here the CDR3 reads CASRAEHEKLFF. The CDR3 DNA reads as TGTGCCAGCAGGGCTGAGCATGAAAAACTGTTTTTT.

The chain joins TRBV19 to TRBJ1-4, with D possibly being TRBD1 (5 bases). Germline-derived CDR1 and CDR2 are LNHDA and SQIVND (reference sequence). The CDR3 length is 13 residues. Trimming took off 5 bases at V and 6 bases at J, with 10 bases between the two ends. The DNA of the CDR3 is TGTGCCAGTAGTTTCGGCAGGGATGAAAAACTGTTTTTT. It yields the protein CASSFGRDEKLFF.

The V gene is TRBV4-1, the J gene TRBJ1-1; D is undetermined. This CDR3 is 17 amino acids long. CDR1 and CDR2 (germline): MGHRA, YSYEKL. Trimming pared 4 bases from V and 1 base from J, leaving 19 bases between. Written as DNA, the CDR3 is TGCGCCAGCAGCCGGATTAGCTCGGTTGAGGGGAACACTGAAGCTTTCTTT. Protein: CASSRISSVEGNTEAFF.